These T cell receptor beta chains were read from a single sample in a study of CD8+CD57+ T cells in acquired aplastic anemia. TCRdb called the reads again in MiXCR, with one record for every CDR3 protein. The repertoire holds 200,000 to 250,000 distinct CDR3 sequences, with 34% as singletons. What was sequenced was sorted CD4+, CD8+, or CD8+CD57+ T cells (not recorded which) from PBMCs. The origin of the receptors is a human donor in good health, serving as a control. Both conserved end residues are part of each CDR3. Fields, in order: J gene, V gene, CDR3 protein.

TRBJ1-1	TRBV7-2	CASTHRQINTEAFF
TRBJ2-1	TRBV2	CASSPYSMLDEQFF
TRBJ2-7	TRBV15	CATSRTGGEQYF
TRBJ2-1	TRBV7-2	CASSLAGGRGYGGTEQFF
TRBJ2-7	TRBV5-1	CASSKGQFALLYEQYF
TRBJ2-3	TRBV9	CASSAPSGTDTQYF
TRBJ2-3	TRBV9	CASSARTSERADTQYF
TRBJ1-2	TRBV29-1	CSVERQGAERYTF
TRBJ1-6	TRBV6-1	CASSEGFRALHF
TRBJ1-1	TRBV19	CASRDPGNIGIEAFF
TRBJ2-7	TRBV15	CATLVGGFTAYEQYF
TRBJ2-3	TRBV5-1	CASSWAWEDRATDTQYF
TRBJ1-6	TRBV7-2	CASTLRYNSPLHF
TRBJ1-4	TRBV30	CAWSVHKGALGEKLFF
TRBJ2-3	TRBV2	CASSAQSYPDTQYF
TRBJ1-6	TRBV15	CATSRDGGPLHF
TRBJ2-7	TRBV14	CASSQNPPLGPTFYEQYF
TRBJ2-3	TRBV12-5	CASGRGTGVTDTQYF
TRBJ1-6	TRBV5-1	CASSSGIQDMRTSPLHF
TRBJ1-2	TRBV18	CASSPGSEYGYTF
TRBJ1-4	TRBV7-9	CASSPTGQANEKLFF
TRBJ1-3	TRBV30	CAWSQGRFSGNTIYF
TRBJ2-2	TRBV10-3	CAIKGTRTNTGELFF
TRBJ1-2	TRBV24-1	CASSYGQGSFYNYGYTF
TRBJ1-1	TRBV5-4	CASSLAMGMNTEAFF
TRBJ1-1	TRBV6-5	CASRGRMNTGAFF
TRBJ1-6	TRBV7-2	CASSRAGQGNSPLHF
TRBJ2-7	TRBV15	CATSRDWDTLDEQYF
TRBJ2-3	TRBV3-1	CASSQDPGLFVDTQYF